This is a list of T cell receptor beta chains from one sample in a study of cytomegalovirus exposure and HLA in healthy donors. TCRdb keeps only in-frame clones here, not all; method: immunoSEQ multiplex PCR. The listing records around 110,000 clones. The sequenced material came from PBMCs. These receptor sequences come from a young man in good health and CMV-seronegative. CDR3s include the opening cysteine and the closing phenylalanine or tryptophan. Each record gives: V gene, J gene, D gene, CDR3 DNA, CDR3 protein. The D gene is left open where the match is weak.

TRBV19,TRBJ2-7,-,TGTGCTAGTAGTATTGGCAGGCTGAGAGAGCAGTACTTC,CASSIGRLREQYF
TRBV9,TRBJ2-3,TRBD1,TGTGCCAGCAGCCACAGACAGGGGGCTCTAAGCACAGATACGCAGTATTTT,CASSHRQGALSTDTQYF
TRBV7-7,TRBJ2-6,-,TGTGCCAGCAGCTTAGGAGGGAGCTCTGGGGCCAACGTCCTGACTTTC,CASSLGGSSGANVLTF
TRBV7-8,TRBJ1-2,-,TGTGCCAGCAGCCGGGGTCCAGACGGCTACACCTTC,CASSRGPDGYTF
TRBV7-9,TRBJ1-2,TRBD1,TGTGCCAGCAGCCCATACGGGACAGGGAACTATGGCTACACCTTC,CASSPYGTGNYGYTF
TRBV11-2,TRBJ2-1,-,TGTGCCAGCAGCTTAGTCGACAGGTACAATGAGCAGTTCTTC,CASSLVDRYNEQFF
TRBV5-1,TRBJ2-7,-,TGCGCCAGCAGAGGAGGAATGGCAGTCACCTACGAGCAGTACTTC,CASRGGMAVTYEQYF
TRBV5-4,TRBJ1-2,-,TGTGCCAGCAGCTTGGACAGGGTAATTGGTGGCTACACCTTC,CASSLDRVIGGYTF
TRBV7-8,TRBJ2-7,TRBD1,TGTGCCAGCAGCCCCGGGACAGGGGGCTTCTCCTACGAGCAGTACTTC,CASSPGTGGFSYEQYF
TRBV14,TRBJ1-5,-,TGTGCCAGCAGCCAAGATCTAAATGGAGATCAGCCCCAGCATTTT,CASSQDLNGDQPQHF
TRBV19,TRBJ2-5,-,TGTGCCAGTAGTGAGAAGGGGAGGAGATCGAGAATAGAGCAGTACTTC,CASSEKGRRSRIEQYF
TRBV5-6,TRBJ1-6,-,TGTGCCAGCAGCTTGGGGACAGCCAATTCACCCCTCCACTTT,CASSLGTANSPLHF
TRBV9,TRBJ2-3,TRBD1,TGTGCCAGCAGCGTAGTGAACAGGGGAGATACGCAGTATTTT,CASSVVNRGDTQYF
TRBV10-3,TRBJ2-7,TRBD1,TGTGCCATCAGTGAGTCGGGACAGGGGAACTACGAGCAGTACTTC,CAISESGQGNYEQYF
TRBV15,TRBJ1-1,-,TGTGCCACCAGCAGACTGGACAAAGGGAACACTGAAGCTTTCTTT,CATSRLDKGNTEAFF
TRBV5-1,TRBJ2-1,-,TGCGCCAGCAGCTTGGCCGTATCAGTTTCCTACAATGAGCAGTTCTTC,CASSLAVSVSYNEQFF
TRBV5-1,TRBJ1-6,TRBD1,TGCGCCAGCAGCTCGAGGACAGGGGTCAATTCACCCCTCCACTTT,CASSSRTGVNSPLHF
TRBV5-6,TRBJ2-1,TRBD2,TGTGCCAGCAGCCCTGGGACTAGCGGGGTTTACAATGAGCAGTTCTTC,CASSPGTSGVYNEQFF